Below, 8 T cell receptor beta chains from the same sample are listed, as sequenced in a study of cytomegalovirus exposure and HLA in healthy donors (dated by TCRdb to about 2017). Libraries were prepared through the immunoSEQ multiplex PCR assay. TCRdb took this table from immuneACCESS and kept in-frame rearrangements with V and J called. Such tables lack part of the clones; where checked against another copy, unresolved V genes explain under half of the gap, and the rest is unexplained. The sample includes about 300,000 clones, with roughly 90% observed a single time. The leading ten clones occupy over 0.85% of the sample. Sequencing was done on a sample of PBMCs. All receptors come from a woman aged 18-29 years in good health and CMV-seronegative.

The V and J genes are TRBV30 and TRBJ1-2, with a possible D match to TRBD1 (6 bases). Germline V gene sequence: CDR1 GTSNPN, CDR2 SVGIG (reference sequence). CDR3 length equals 15 residues. V shed 1 base and J shed 8 bases, with 20 bases lying between them. CDR3 amino acids: CAWSAPREGVEGYTF. In nucleotides, the CDR3 is TGTGCCTGGAGTGCCCCTAGGGAGGGGGTCGAAGGCTACACCTTC.

The chain employs TRBV19 and TRBJ2-7; D may be TRBD2 (6 bases). CDR1 is LNHDA and CDR2 is SQIVND in the germline V gene (reference sequence). The V end lost 7 bases, the J end lost 2 bases, and 15 bases lay between the germline ends. The CDR3 has 14 amino acids. The CDR3 region has the DNA TGTGCCAGTACACCCGGGACTGGAACCTACGAGCAGTACTTC. As protein: CASTPGTGTYEQYF.

The rearrangement links TRBV7-2 to TRBJ2-7; possible D gene TRBD2, 6 bases. V shed 3 bases and J shed 3 bases, with 12 bases lying between them. Germline V gene lookup returns CDR1 SGHTA and CDR2 FQGNSA. This CDR3 spans 14 amino acids. CDR3 coding DNA: TGTGCCAGCAGCTTGTCTTGGCGGGGCTACGAGCAGTACTTC. This sequence encodes CASSLSWRGYEQYF.

V is TRBV9 and J is TRBJ1-3; the D gene is possibly TRBD1 (5 bases). The CDR3 is 16 amino acids. V was shortened by 0 bases and J by 0 bases, with 10 bases between the two germline ends. CDR1 is SGDLS and CDR2 is YYNGEE in the germline V gene. CDR3 sequence (DNA): TGTGCCAGCAGCGTAGCTTACAGGAGCTCTGGAAACACCATATATTTT. Translated: CASSVAYRSSGNTIYF.

This chain links TRBV4-1 with TRBJ2-7; weak D call: TRBD2 (6 bases). The V gene's germline CDR1 is MGHRA and CDR2 YSYEKL. V lost 3 bases and J 1 base, leaving 19 bases between the germline ends. CDR3 length: 17 residues. DNA of the CDR3: TGCGCCAGCAGCCACCCTATGGGGCGGGACCGTTCCTACGAGCAGTACTTC. Amino acids: CASSHPMGRDRSYEQYF.

The rearrangement uses TRBV28 and TRBJ2-1; 8 bases agree with TRBD2. Germline V gene data show CDR1 as MDHEN and CDR2 as SYDVKM. This CDR3 region has 13 residues. The CDR3 sequence is CGITSGSYNEQFF. The CDR3 bases are TGTGGCATAACTAGCGGCTCCTACAATGAGCAGTTCTTC.

CDR3 sequence reads: CASSFIGASGKNLTF. The CDR3 DNA sequence: TGTGCCAGCAGCTTTATTGGCGCTAGCGGGAAGAACCTGACTTTC. The V call is TRBV7-3, the J call TRBJ2-6; 9 bases agree with TRBD2. CDR1 is SGHTA and CDR2 is FQGTGA in the germline V gene. With 3 bases clipped from V and 15 bases from J, the junction kept 12 bases outside the gene matches. The length of the CDR3 is 15 residues. Together with reference TRBV7-3 and TRBJ2-6, the CDR3 gives the full variable domain: GAGVSQTPSNKVTEKGKYVELRCDPISGHTALYWYRQSLGQGPEFLIYFQGTGAADDSGLPNDRFFAVRPEGSVSTLKIQRTERGDSAVYLCASSFIGASGKNLTFGAGSRLTVL.

The chain uses TRBV20-1 and TRBJ1-3; D call uncertain. Germline V lookup: CDR1 DFQATT, CDR2 SNEGSKA (reference sequence). V lost 3 bases and J 11 bases, leaving 11 bases between the germline ends. CDR3 length equals 11 residues. As DNA, the CDR3 is TGCAGTGCTAGTCTGGGTGAGGCCATATATTTT. As protein: CSASLGEAIYF.